Shown below are 15 T cell receptor beta chains from a single sample sequenced in a study of T cell clusters in autoimmune cytopenias. TRB was amplified by touch-down multiplex PCR, primer pools A and B combined. TCRdb reprocessed the multiplex PCR reads and reports one entry per CDR3 protein, with no DNA. This specimen shows around 3,200 distinct CDR3 sequences; the ten leading clones hold around 30%. TRB was amplified from around 250 ng of peripheral blood genomic DNA per sample. The specimen sequenced was peripheral blood. The receptors originated from a human donor with an autoimmune cytopenia or autoimmune hepatitis (not recorded which).

The chain is built from TRBV4-2 and TRBJ2-3; TCRdb picks TRBD1, but there is no DNA to check that call. In germline, CDR1 is LGHNA, CDR2 YNFKEQ. The CDR3 length is 15 residues. The CDR3 spells CASSQEEGAKDTQYF.

Its frequency marks this clonotype as medium-sized. The chain couples TRBV29-1 to TRBJ2-1; lacking DNA, the TRBD2 call made by TCRdb goes unchecked. The germline V gene encodes CDR1 SQVTM and CDR2 ANQGSEA. The CDR3 length is 15 residues. CDR3 amino acids: CSDRAPGGQGNEQFF.

This sequence joins TRBV15 and TRBJ1-1; TCRdb returns TRBD1, unconfirmable since there is no DNA. In germline, CDR1 is LNHNV, CDR2 YYDKDF (reference sequence). This CDR3 contains 15 residues. The CDR3 region is CATSTTGIVNTEAFF.

Considering frequency, this clonotype is medium-sized. This sequence joins TRBV12-3 or TRBV12-4 and TRBJ2-2; TCRdb's D call of TRBD1 is untestable without DNA. This CDR3 spans 13 amino acids. The CDR3 loop is CASSRGVTGELFF.

Judged by frequency, this clonotype is medium-sized. The chain carries TRBV30 and TRBJ2-3; TCRdb lists TRBD2, though no DNA is available to test this call. From germline, CDR1 is GTSNPN and CDR2 SVGIG (reference sequence). The CDR3 covers 15 residues. CDR3 region: CAWSVSPQGADTQYF.

The genes are TRBV6-5 and TRBJ1-2; the TCRdb D gene call, TRBD1, has no DNA to confirm it. There are 15 residues in the CDR3. Germline V gene lookup returns CDR1 MNHEY and CDR2 SVGAGI. The CDR3 spells CASSADPTGNYGYTF.

By frequency, this clonotype is medium-sized. J is TRBJ1-2 and V is TRBV6-5; as DNA is missing, the TRBD1 call by TCRdb cannot be tested. The germline gives CDR1 MNHEY, CDR2 SVGAGI. The CDR3 has 12 residues. The CDR3 protein is CASTTGARGYTF.

V gene TRBV12-3 or TRBV12-4 combines with J gene TRBJ2-7. The CDR3 runs 15 residues. The CDR3 sequence is CASSLDEVRTYEQYF.

The CDR3 is CASSLDQWPKGTYYEQYF. The chain is built from TRBV12-3 or TRBV12-4 and TRBJ2-7. The CDR3 totals 18 residues.

V and J are TRBV15 and TRBJ1-1; TCRdb selects TRBD1, and the lack of DNA leaves this call unchecked. The CDR3 is 13 amino acids. Germline V gives CDR1 LNHNV, CDR2 YYDKDF (reference sequence). This chain's CDR3 is CATSIDPGQEAFF.

This clonotype ranks as medium-sized in terms of frequency. The CDR3 loop reads CASKTSGGLTLNEQFF. The J gene is TRBJ2-1, the V gene TRBV27; TCRdb's D call, TRBD2, is unchecked because there is no DNA. Germline values: CDR1 MNHEY, CDR2 SMNVEV (reference sequence). This CDR3 is built from 16 residues.

This clonotype ranks as large (0.1 to 1%) in terms of frequency. The gene calls are TRBV29-1 and TRBJ2-7. The CDR3 loop spans 13 amino acids. CDR1 SQVTM and CDR2 ANQGSEA come from the germline V gene. This CDR3 is CSVDGVTRNEQYF.

This clonotype counts as medium-sized (0.01 to 0.1%) by frequency. This chain connects TRBV5-6 to TRBJ2-7. Germline CDR1 and CDR2: SGHDT and YYEEEE. The length of the CDR3 is 14 residues. This chain's CDR3 is CASSFGSETYEQYF. The full variable domain, in which reference TRBV5-6 and TRBJ2-7 provide the parts outside the CDR3, is DAGVTQSPTHLIKTRGQQVTLRCSPKSGHDTVSWYQQALGQGPQFIFQYYEEEERQRGNFPDRFSGHQFPNYSSELNVNALLLGDSALYLCASSFGSETYEQYFGPGTRLTVT.

Judged by frequency, this clonotype is medium-sized. This rearrangement joins TRBV29-1 to TRBJ1-1; TCRdb picks TRBD1, but there is no DNA to check that call. This CDR3 has 16 residues. The germline V gene encodes CDR1 SQVTM and CDR2 ANQGSEA. The CDR3 sequence is CSVRPGTGGVYAEAFF.

In terms of frequency, this clonotype is medium-sized. The rearrangement links TRBV6-2 or TRBV6-3 to TRBJ1-5; without DNA, the TCRdb call of TRBD1 cannot be checked. The length of the CDR3 is 17 residues. Germline loops: CDR1 MNHEY, CDR2 SVGEGT. CDR3 region: CASSLVPGGGLDQPQHF.